In its sample, the clone carrying this TCR beta chain was seen many times. Antigen: not known. This sample is drawn from a study of CD8 T cells in ankylosing spondylitis. Whole-study results and caveats: Disease-associated clones were CD8+ and fairly uncommon in peripheral blood.

Each CDR3 protein is one row after TCRdb ran MiXCR on the 5' RACE reads. Among 240,000 or so distinct CDR3 sequences listed, around 9.2% were seen once. Germline values: CDR1 SGHTA, CDR2 FQGNSA. This CDR3 is built from 13 residues. The V gene end was trimmed by 5 bases and the J gene end by 6 bases; junction bases not matched to a gene: 3. This clonotype was obtained from a male donor with ankylosing spondylitis or in good health (not recorded which). What was sequenced was blood, either unsorted or a sorted T cell fraction (not recorded which). This chain uses TRBV7-2 with TRBJ1-1; TRBD1 aligns across 10 bases. CDR3 sequence (DNA): TGTGCCAGCAGCCTAGGACAGGGGGCTGAAGCTTTCTTT. Translating gives CASSLGQGAEAFF.